The clone carrying this T cell receptor (beta chain) occurred once. The table came from immunoSEQ multiplex PCR; TCRdb's copy has only in-frame clones and leaves some out. Of roughly 250,000 clones listed, around 89% are singletons. The entry originates in a study of blood T cell repertoires in COVID-19. Across the study: COVID-19 samples, acute and convalescent, were from the United States, Italy and Spain.

The V and J ends lost 3 bases and 0 bases respectively, with 9 bases between them. The CDR3 has 14 amino acids. Germline CDR1 SGHAT, CDR2 FQNNGV. Individuals drawn from about two dozen US areas were roughly 18 to 95 years old. Participants were placed into cohorts based on the clinical history they reported. Donors in Cohort 3 counted as recovered after two negative PCRs, clearance, or symptom resolution. The sequence was collected from a man in his forties who had recovered from COVID-19. The chain combines TRBV11-2 with TRBJ2-7, with D perhaps matching TRBD1 (5 bases). What was sequenced was PBMCs or T cells enriched from blood (not recorded which). As DNA, the CDR3 is TGTGCCAGCAGCTTTTCTCAGGGCTCCTACGAGCAGTACTTC. It encodes CASSFSQGSYEQYF.